This entry describes one TCR beta chain. What it binds is not known. These data originate in a study of T cell responses to AZD1222 COVID-19 vaccine. The study's findings and limits: Spike-specific TCR breadth and depth went up after people got two AZD1222 doses. Repertoire sampling occurred only after the peak T cell response.

Profiled with immunoSEQ multiplex PCR; TCRdb holds only in-frame clones, not every one. The sample has some 150,000 clones; 80% to 90% are singletons. The source is an adult who received the AZD1222 COVID-19 vaccine. Source: peripheral blood, taken 28 days after the second AZD1222 dose.

CDR3 sequence (DNA): TGTGCCAGCAGCTTACAGAGTATGAACACTGAAGCTTTCTTT. It specifies CASSLQSMNTEAFF. The genes are TRBV9 and TRBJ1-1; no definite D call. Germline CDR1 reads SGDLS; CDR2 reads YYNGEE. This CDR3 is 14 amino acids long. Trimming stripped 4 bases from V and 0 bases from J, with 10 bases between.